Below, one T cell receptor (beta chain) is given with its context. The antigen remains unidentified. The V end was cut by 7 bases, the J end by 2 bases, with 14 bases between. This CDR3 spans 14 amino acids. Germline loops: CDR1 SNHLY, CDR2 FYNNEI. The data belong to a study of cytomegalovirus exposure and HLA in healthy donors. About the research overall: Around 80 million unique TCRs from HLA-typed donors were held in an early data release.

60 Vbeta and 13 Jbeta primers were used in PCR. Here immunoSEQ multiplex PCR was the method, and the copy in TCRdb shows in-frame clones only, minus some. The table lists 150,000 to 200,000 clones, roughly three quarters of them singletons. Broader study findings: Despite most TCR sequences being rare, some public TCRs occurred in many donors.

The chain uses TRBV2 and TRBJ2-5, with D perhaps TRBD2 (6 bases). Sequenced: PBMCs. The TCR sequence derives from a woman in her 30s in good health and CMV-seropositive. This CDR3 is CASKGTSTQETQYF. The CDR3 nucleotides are TGTGCCAGCAAAGGGACTTCAACTCAAGAGACCCAGTACTTC. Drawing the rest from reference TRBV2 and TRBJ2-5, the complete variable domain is EPEVTQTPSHQVTQMGQEVILRCVPISNHLYFYWYRQILGQKVEFLVSFYNNEISEKSEIFDDQFSVERPDGSNFTLKIRSTKLEDSAMYFCASKGTSTQETQYFGPGTRLLVL.